This passage covers 9 T cell receptor beta chains from one sample sequenced in a study of spatial heterogeneity in lung cancer. Time point of the sample: blood at routine non-recurrence follow-up after resection. TCRdb recomputed calls from the 5' RACE reads with MiXCR, one row per CDR3 protein. In the table there are about 43,000 distinct CDR3 sequences, 20% to 25% of which are singletons. The sample was PBMCs, taken at follow-up. Source of these receptors: a female donor with early-stage non-small cell lung cancer.

The table lists this clonotype with a few counts. The chain is built from TRBV11-2 and TRBJ1-3; D gene ambiguous. Trimming removed 1 base from V and 8 bases from J, with 3 bases in between. CDR3 size: 11 residues. Germline V gene data show CDR1 as SGHAT and CDR2 as FQNNGV. The CDR3 sequence: CASSLGDTIYF. The CDR3 coding sequence is TGTGCCAGCAGCTTAGGAGACACCATATATTTT.

The chain is built from TRBV29-1 and TRBJ2-2; no firm D call. The CDR3 is 16 residues long. Germline lookup yields CDR1 SQVTM and CDR2 ANQGSEA. Trimming removed 7 bases at V and 2 bases at J, with 20 bases between. The CDR3 sequence: CSAAKGYPTNTGELFF. The CDR3 coding sequence is TGCAGCGCCGCAAAGGGATACCCCACTAACACCGGGGAGCTGTTTTTT.

In this sample, this clonotype turned up many times. The chain carries TRBV18 and TRBJ2-1; TRBD2 is a possible D gene (5 bases). The length of the CDR3 is 13 residues. Germline CDR1 and CDR2: KGHSH and LQKENI. With 6 bases removed from V and 5 bases from J, the gap between germline ends came to 11 bases. The CDR3 DNA reads as TGTGCCAGCTCGATCGAGAGGGACAATGAGCAGTTCTTC. Translating it yields CASSIERDNEQFF.

The gene calls are TRBV25-1 and TRBJ1-1, with no clear D. Per germline, CDR1 MGHDK and CDR2 SYGVNS. Trimming pared 1 base from V and 1 base from J, leaving 10 bases between. The CDR3 consists of 15 residues. CDR3 in DNA: TGTGCCAGCAGTGAATCTGGGGATGGGAACACTGAAGCTTTCTTT. Translated, it gives CASSESGDGNTEAFF.

The CDR3 loop is CASSYSGGAHYEQYF. The CDR3 DNA follows: TGTGCCAGCAGTTACAGTGGCGGGGCCCACTACGAGCAGTACTTC. This chain links TRBV6-7 with TRBJ2-7; weak D call: TRBD2 (6 bases). TRBV6-7 has ORF status, its function being uncertain. This CDR3 has 15 amino acids. The germline V and J ends were trimmed by 2 bases and 3 bases, with 14 bases remaining between them.

This chain connects TRBV29-1 to TRBJ2-5; the D gene could be TRBD1 or TRBD2 (5 bases each). This CDR3 contains 12 residues. Germline-derived CDR1 and CDR2 are SQVTM and ANQGSEA. Trimming took 8 bases from V and 5 from J, leaving 15 bases between them. The CDR3 nucleotides are TGCAGCTCCCTTGGGGGTCTCGAGACCCAGTACTTC. Protein sequence: CSSLGGLETQYF.

The chain carries TRBV20-1 and TRBJ1-1; D unresolved. Germline loops: CDR1 DFQATT, CDR2 SNEGSKA (reference sequence). This CDR3 is 13 amino acids long. Trimming removed 1 base at V and 5 bases at J, with 11 bases between. CDR3 nucleotide sequence: TGCAGTGCTAGAGTGGTAGGGAAGACTGAAGCTTTCTTT. This gives the protein CSARVVGKTEAFF.

This clonotype has a count of ten or more. Here the CDR3 DNA reads TGTGCCAGCAGCTTAGTCGACTCGCAAGAGACCCAGTACTTC. Protein: CASSLVDSQETQYF. The chain couples TRBV7-3 to TRBJ2-5; D not certain. This CDR3 comprises 14 residues. Trimming removed 2 bases from V and 2 bases from J, with 9 bases in between. Germline V gives CDR1 SGHTA, CDR2 FQGTGA.

The sample holds many counts of this clonotype. This rearrangement joins TRBV4-1 to TRBJ2-5; TRBD2 matches 7 bases. V lost 1 base to trimming and J lost 7 bases; unmatched junction nucleotides: 0. Germline values: CDR1 MGHRA, CDR2 YSYEKL. The CDR3 is 12 residues long. This chain's CDR3 is CASSQAGGTQYF. The CDR3 DNA follows: TGCGCCAGCAGCCAAGCGGGGGGGACCCAGTACTTC.